The clone carrying this T cell receptor (beta chain) was observed a few times. Its antigen remains unknown. The data originate from a study of regulatory T cells in long-lasting Graves disease. General study points: Persistent Graves' patients had lower TCR diversity than newly diagnosed ones. Under persistent disease, TRBV28, TRBJ1-2 and TRBJ2-5 were used preferentially. Persistent patients had more shared public clonotypes (about 2,700) than new patients (around 950).

The junction had 3 bases not matched to a gene; V was cut back by 2 bases and J by 4 bases. This CDR3 is 13 amino acids long. Germline V CDR1 and CDR2: SGHKS, YYEKEE (reference sequence). Time point here: persistent/refractory GD, antithyroid drugs over 5 years with positive TRAb. RNA from PBMCs was the source of the TCR library. Construction of the TCR beta libraries employed iRepertoire HTBI primers in conjunction with Arm-PCR of CDR3 regions. Via MiXCR, TCRdb re-called the multiplex PCR reads, giving one row per CDR3 protein. The table has 430,000 or so distinct CDR3 sequences, over 20% seen once. This sequence originates from a female donor with Graves disease. The specimen was peripheral blood mononuclear cells (PBMCs), collected when the disease was refractory, from a patient treated with antithyroid drugs. This chain uses TRBV5-5 with TRBJ2-7; 7 bases agree with TRBD2. CDR3 protein: CASSFPGGYEQYF. Here the CDR3 DNA reads TGTGCCAGCAGCTTTCCGGGGGGTTACGAGCAGTACTTC.